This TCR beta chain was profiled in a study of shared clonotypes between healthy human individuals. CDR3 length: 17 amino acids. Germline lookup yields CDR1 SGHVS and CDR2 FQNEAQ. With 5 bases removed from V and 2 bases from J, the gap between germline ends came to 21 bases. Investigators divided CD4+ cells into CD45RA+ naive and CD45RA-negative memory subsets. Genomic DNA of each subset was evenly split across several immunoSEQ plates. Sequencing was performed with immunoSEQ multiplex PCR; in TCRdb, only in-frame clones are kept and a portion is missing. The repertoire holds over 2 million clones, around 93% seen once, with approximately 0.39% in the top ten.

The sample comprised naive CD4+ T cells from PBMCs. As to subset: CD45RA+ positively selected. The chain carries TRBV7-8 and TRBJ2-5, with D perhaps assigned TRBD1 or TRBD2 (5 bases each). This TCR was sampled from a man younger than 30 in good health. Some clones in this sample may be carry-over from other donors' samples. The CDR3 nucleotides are TGTGCCAGCAGCAAGGAAGTAGGGTTCGGGGCACAAGAGACCCAGTACTTC. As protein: CASSKEVGFGAQETQYF.